This T cell receptor beta chain is drawn from a study of post-analysis software for immune sequencing data. General observations from the study: When patients were compared with controls, four to six TRBV segments were more frequent, TRBV5-6, TRBV5-1 and TRBV20-1 among them.

The authors incorporated unique molecular identifiers into the TCR beta cDNA libraries. Via MiXCR, TCRdb re-called the PCR reads, giving one row per CDR3 protein. This sample has approximately 770,000 distinct CDR3 sequences; about 45% occur once, and the top ten carry 4.9%. This CDR3 region has 16 residues. V trimming: 1 base; J trimming: 2 bases; junction bases outside the gene matches: 7. Germline loops: CDR1 SGHRS, CDR2 YFSETQ. The sample holds one count of this clonotype. The antigen remains unidentified. V is TRBV5-1 and J is TRBJ2-5; TRBD1 aligns across 8 bases. Sequencing input: blood. The TCR comes from a girl under 18 with multiple sclerosis. This CDR3 reads CASSLSTGALQETQYF. The CDR3 DNA reads as TGCGCCAGCAGCTTGTCGACAGGGGCATTACAAGAGACCCAGTACTTC.